Below are 24 T cell receptor beta chains sequenced from a single sample in a study of control samples from healthy donors and cancer patients. The data were produced by immunoSEQ multiplex PCR, yet TCRdb's version contains in-frame clones alone and is incomplete. The data show 150,000 or so clones, 93% seen once. Specimen: blood. Receptors originate from a man in his late teens or twenties in good health.

The chain has TRBV5-1 and TRBJ2-7; D is unresolved. This CDR3 is built from 13 residues. Germline V gene data show CDR1 as SGHRS and CDR2 as YFSETQ. V was trimmed by 4 bases and J by 1 base, leaving 9 bases between them. The CDR3 DNA sequence: TGCGCCAGCAGCCTTACCCGGTCCTACGAGCAGTACTTC. It codes for CASSLTRSYEQYF. The whole variable domain, filled in from reference TRBV5-1 and TRBJ2-7, reads KAGVTQTPRYLIKTRGQQVTLSCSPISGHRSVSWYQQTPGQGLQFLFEYFSETQRNKGNFPGRFSGRQFSNSRSEMNVSTLELGDSALYLCASSLTRSYEQYFGPGTRLTVT.

Details on this clone: Other DNA sequences from this sample encode an identical CDR3 as well. V is TRBV6-5 and J is TRBJ2-1; 11 nucleotides match TRBD2. Losses at the gene ends were 2 bases for V and 9 bases for J; bases not matched to a gene: 3. The CDR3 has 14 residues. Germline V gene data show CDR1 as MNHEY and CDR2 as SVGAGI. The CDR3 DNA sequence: TGTGCCAGCAGTTACAGTAGCGGGGGGGGTGAGCAGTTCTTC. Translated: CASSYSSGGGEQFF.

The V gene is TRBV2, the J gene TRBJ2-2; D call uncertain. The CDR3 extends over 13 amino acids. Per the germline V gene, CDR1 is SNHLY and CDR2 is FYNNEI. V was shortened by 6 bases and J by 9 bases, with 14 bases between the two germline ends. The CDR3 protein is CASRADDVRELFF. The CDR3 coding sequence is TGTGCCAGCAGGGCGGACGACGTGAGGGAGCTGTTTTTT.

The rearrangement joins TRBV2 to TRBJ1-2; a possible D gene is TRBD1 (5 bases). V dropped 1 base and J dropped 8 bases, with 11 bases sitting between them. CDR1 is SNHLY and CDR2 is FYNNEI in the germline V gene. This CDR3 spans 13 amino acids. The CDR3 nucleotides are TGTGCCAGCAGTGAAGTGGACATGGGGGGCTACACCTTC. Its translation is CASSEVDMGGYTF. Supplemented by reference TRBV2 and TRBJ1-2, the full variable domain reads EPEVTQTPSHQVTQMGQEVILRCVPISNHLYFYWYRQILGQKVEFLVSFYNNEISEKSEIFDDQFSVERPDGSNFTLKIRSTKLEDSAMYFCASSEVDMGGYTFGSGTRLTVV.

In this sample, this clone turned up once. The rearrangement links TRBV19 to TRBJ1-5; 10 nucleotides agree with TRBD1. The V gene's germline CDR1 is LNHDA and CDR2 SQIVND (reference sequence). This CDR3 has 14 amino acids. The junction had 3 bases not matched to a gene; V was cut back by 3 bases and J by 7 bases. The CDR3 spells CASSMGQGSQPQHF. The DNA for the CDR3 is TGTGCCAGTAGTATGGGACAGGGGAGCCAGCCCCAGCATTTT.

Judged by abundance, this clone is medium-sized. V gene TRBV27 combines with J gene TRBJ2-3; tentatively, D is TRBD1 or TRBD2 (6 bases each). CDR1 is MNHEY, CDR2 SMNVEV, per germline (reference sequence). V was trimmed by 7 bases and J by 2 bases, leaving 28 bases between them. CDR3 length equals 19 residues. In nucleotides, the CDR3 is TGTGCCAGCAATCCCGGCCGGGGGCATGGCCGCGAGATCACAGATACGCAGTATTTT. Its translation: CASNPGRGHGREITDTQYF.

V gene TRBV7-3 combines with J gene TRBJ2-7; TRBD1 agrees at 9 bases. Unmatched junction bases numbered 7, after V lost 4 bases and J lost 3 bases. CDR3 length equals 15 residues. The germline gives CDR1 SGHTA, CDR2 FQGTGA. Written as DNA, the CDR3 is TGTGCCAGCAGCTCGAGGACAGGGGACAACTACGAGCAGTACTTC. This gives the protein CASSSRTGDNYEQYF.

The CDR3 nucleotides are TGTGCCAGCAGCCACAGGGAGAACACTGAAGCTTTCTTT. It specifies CASSHRENTEAFF. The rearrangement uses TRBV7-9 and TRBJ1-1; a possible D gene is TRBD1 (6 bases). Germline CDR1 and CDR2: SEHNR and FQNEAQ (reference sequence). Between the trimmed V and J ends, which lost 5 bases and 1 base, there was a span of 8 bases. The CDR3 has 13 amino acids.

The chain links TRBV18 to TRBJ2-7; D is unresolved. This CDR3 is built from 15 residues. Per the germline V gene, CDR1 is KGHSH and CDR2 is LQKENI. The V gene lost 1 base and the J gene lost 2 bases, with 12 bases spanning the gap. The CDR3 sequence: CASSPLSEAPYEQYF. In DNA form, the CDR3 reads TGTGCCAGCTCACCACTCAGCGAAGCCCCCTACGAGCAGTACTTC.

The chain joins TRBV2 to TRBJ2-3; 9 bases map to TRBD2. The CDR3 covers 17 residues. Trimming at V came to 4 bases and at J to 2 bases, leaving 10 bases not matched to a gene. Germline CDR1 SNHLY, CDR2 FYNNEI. The CDR3 coding sequence is TGTGCCAGCAGTGCTCGAGGTAGCGGGAGTCTCACAGATACGCAGTATTTT. This gives the protein CASSARGSGSLTDTQYF.

This clone came up once. The V gene is TRBV9, the J gene TRBJ1-2, with D maybe TRBD1 (5 bases). CDR1 SGDLS and CDR2 YYNGEE come from the germline V gene. CDR3 length equals 16 residues. Trimming shortened V by 0 bases and J by 0 bases, and 12 bases separated the two germline ends. This CDR3 reads CASSVDRPRPNYGYTF. CDR3 nucleotide sequence: TGTGCCAGCAGCGTAGACAGGCCACGACCTAACTATGGCTACACCTTC. The variable domain in full, completed from reference TRBV9 and TRBJ1-2, reads DSGVTQTPKHLITATGQRVTLRCSPRSGDLSVYWYQQSLDQGLQFLIQYYNGEERAKGNILERFSAQQFPDLHSELNLSSLELGDSALYFCASSVDRPRPNYGYTFGSGTRLTVV.

The chain has TRBV11-2 and TRBJ2-6, with D unresolved. CDR3 length equals 16 residues. Looked up from germline, CDR1 is SGHAT and CDR2 is FQNNGV. Trimming cost V 5 bases and J 4 bases, with 15 bases left between them. This CDR3 is CASSQGLGPGANVLTF. The CDR3 coding sequence is TGTGCCAGCAGCCAAGGGCTCGGCCCCGGGGCCAACGTCCTGACTTTC.

The chain uses TRBV28 and TRBJ1-1; TRBD1 agrees at 10 bases. The junction had 10 bases not matched to a gene; V was cut back by 2 bases and J by 7 bases. This CDR3 spans 16 amino acids. Germline CDR1 is MDHEN and CDR2 is SYDVKM. Here the CDR3 reads CASSLNPRDRGFEAFF. In nucleotides, the CDR3 is TGTGCCAGCAGTTTAAACCCCAGGGACAGGGGATTTGAAGCTTTCTTT.

The V gene is TRBV10-1, the J gene TRBJ2-5; D not certain. V was shortened by 3 bases and J by 3 bases, with 2 bases between the two germline ends. This CDR3 has 11 amino acids. Germline CDR1 is WNHNN and CDR2 is SYGVQD (reference sequence). The CDR3 DNA sequence: TGCGCCAGCAGTGACAAAGAGACCCAGTACTTC. It codes for CASSDKETQYF.

V and J are TRBV7-2 and TRBJ2-7; no clear D gene. Germline V lookup: CDR1 SGHTA, CDR2 FQGNSA. V dropped 1 base and J dropped 6 bases, with 10 bases sitting between them. CDR3 length: 13 amino acids. The DNA of the CDR3 is TGTGCCAGCAGCTTAGGTGGCTCTAGCGAGCAGTACTTC. This sequence encodes CASSLGGSSEQYF.

The gene calls are TRBV15 and TRBJ1-1, with TRBD1 as a possible D gene (6 bases). V was trimmed by 4 bases and J by 5 bases, leaving 11 bases between them. CDR1 and CDR2 (germline): LNHNV, YYDKDF (reference sequence). This CDR3 region has 13 residues. The CDR3 DNA reads TGTGCCACCAGCACAGGGGAAATAACTGAAGCTTTCTTT. This gives the protein CATSTGEITEAFF.

The gene calls are TRBV9 and TRBJ2-6; D perhaps matches TRBD2 (5 bases). This CDR3 has 15 amino acids. V was clipped by 4 bases and J by 2 bases, with 10 bases between them. Germline V gene lookup returns CDR1 SGDLS and CDR2 YYNGEE. The CDR3 is CASSSFGAGANVLTF. DNA for the CDR3: TGTGCCAGCAGCTCGTTCGGGGCTGGGGCCAACGTCCTGACTTTC. The whole variable domain, remainder taken from reference TRBV9 and TRBJ2-6, is DSGVTQTPKHLITATGQRVTLRCSPRSGDLSVYWYQQSLDQGLQFLIQYYNGEERAKGNILERFSAQQFPDLHSELNLSSLELGDSALYFCASSSFGAGANVLTFGAGSRLTVL.

The chain couples TRBV28 to TRBJ1-5; 7 nucleotides align to TRBD1. Germline V lookup: CDR1 MDHEN, CDR2 SYDVKM. The V gene end was trimmed by 3 bases and the J gene end by 5 bases; junction bases not matched to a gene: 13. There are 17 residues in the CDR3. The CDR3 DNA reads TGTGCCAGCAGTTTCCTCACTGGGACAGAGAGCTATCAGCCCCAGCATTTT. Its translation: CASSFLTGTESYQPQHF.

The rearrangement uses TRBV27 and TRBJ1-2; 9 nucleotides match TRBD1. CDR3 length: 13 amino acids. Losses at the gene ends were 6 bases for V and 4 bases for J; bases not matched to a gene: 3. Germline CDR1 and CDR2: MNHEY and SMNVEV (reference sequence). This chain's CDR3 is CASRQTGGYGYTF. The CDR3 region has the DNA TGTGCCAGCAGACAGACAGGGGGCTATGGCTACACCTTC.

V usage is TRBV3-1 (or the pseudogene TRBV3-2) and J usage is TRBJ2-2; 7 bases match TRBD2. The V segment lost 1 base and the J segment 4 bases; nucleotides outside the gene matches: 9. Germline V CDR1 and CDR2: LGHDT, YNNKEL (reference sequence). The CDR3 is 17 residues long. CDR3 in amino acids: CASSQVAGVRSTGELFF. The CDR3 region has the DNA TGTGCCAGCAGCCAAGTTGCGGGGGTGCGGAGCACCGGGGAGCTGTTTTTT.

The chain couples TRBV30 to TRBJ1-6; D uncertain. The CDR3 length is 13 residues. CDR1 and CDR2 (germline): GTSNPN, SVGIG (reference sequence). V lost 4 bases and J lost 7, with 11 bases in between. CDR3 in amino acids: CAWNGEGNSPLHF. CDR3 in DNA: TGTGCCTGGAACGGGGAAGGGAATTCACCCCTCCACTTT.

This clone has only one observation. The chain joins TRBV28 to TRBJ1-5; D ambiguous. V was shortened by 6 bases and J by 1 base, with 7 bases between the two germline ends. Germline CDR1 MDHEN, CDR2 SYDVKM. The CDR3 loop spans 13 amino acids. CDR3 sequence: CASSEGSNQPQHF. For the CDR3, the DNA is TGTGCCAGCAGCGAAGGCAGCAATCAGCCCCAGCATTTT.

The rearrangement uses TRBV27 and TRBJ1-5; no definite D call. Per germline, CDR1 MNHEY and CDR2 SMNVEV (reference sequence). There are 14 residues in the CDR3. V was cut by 2 bases and J by 9 bases, with 14 bases left in between. Written as DNA, the CDR3 is TGTGCCAGCAGTTTAAATCCAGGCGGGAGGCCCCAGCATTTT. Encoded protein: CASSLNPGGRPQHF.

This clone was seen just once. The rearrangement uses TRBV3-1 (or the pseudogene TRBV3-2) and TRBJ2-5, with a weak D call TRBD1 (7 bases). The CDR3 consists of 14 residues. V lost 1 base, J lost 7 bases, and 13 bases lay in between. Per the germline V gene, CDR1 is LGHDT and CDR2 is YNNKEL (reference sequence). CDR3 sequence (DNA): TGTGCCAGCAGCCAAGCCTCCCAGGGGGGGACCCAGTACTTC. Its translation: CASSQASQGGTQYF.